This T cell receptor beta chain is from a study of tumor and adjacent non-tumor tissue in lung cancer. Study-wide results and caveats: Compared with tumor, normal lung showed significantly lower TCR diversity.

No cell sorting was done before RNA was extracted from the tissue. Chemotherapy-naive patients with new lung cancer underwent thoracic surgery in China, August–late 2014. The library came from three nested PCR rounds adapted from ARM-PCR protocols. TCRdb processed the multiplex PCR reads anew with MiXCR; each CDR3 protein has one entry. The table has 110,000 or so distinct CDR3 sequences, around 80% seen once. For this clonotype: The antigen is unknown.

The CDR3 has 16 residues. With V trimmed by 4 bases and J by 4 bases, 13 bases remained unmatched. Germline V gives CDR1 SGHNT, CDR2 YYREEE (reference sequence). The J gene is TRBJ1-2, the V gene TRBV5-4; 7 bases agree with TRBD1. Sequences were obtained from lung tumor tissue. This TCR derives from a woman aged 60-75 years with non-small cell lung cancer. The chain's CDR3 is CASSQHLYRGFYGYTF. In DNA form, the CDR3 reads TGTGCCAGCAGCCAACACCTATACAGGGGATTCTATGGCTACACCTTC.